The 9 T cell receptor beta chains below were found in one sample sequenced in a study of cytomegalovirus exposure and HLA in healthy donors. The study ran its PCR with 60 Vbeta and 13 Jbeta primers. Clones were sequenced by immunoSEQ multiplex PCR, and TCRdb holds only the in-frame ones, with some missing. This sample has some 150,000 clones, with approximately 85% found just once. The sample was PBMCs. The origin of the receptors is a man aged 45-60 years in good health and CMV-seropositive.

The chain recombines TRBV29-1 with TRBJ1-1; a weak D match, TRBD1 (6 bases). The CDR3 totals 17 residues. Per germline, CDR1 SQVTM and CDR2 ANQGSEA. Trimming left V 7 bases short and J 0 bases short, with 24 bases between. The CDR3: CSGERLLITGLNTEAFF. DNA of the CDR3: TGCAGCGGTGAGAGGTTACTGATCACAGGGTTGAACACTGAAGCTTTCTTT.

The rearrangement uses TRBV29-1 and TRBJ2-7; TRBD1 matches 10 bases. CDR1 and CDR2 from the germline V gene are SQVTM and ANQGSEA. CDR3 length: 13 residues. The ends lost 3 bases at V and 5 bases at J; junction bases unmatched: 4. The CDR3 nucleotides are TGCAGCGTTGATGGGACAGGGGCCCACGAGCAGTACTTC. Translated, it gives CSVDGTGAHEQYF.

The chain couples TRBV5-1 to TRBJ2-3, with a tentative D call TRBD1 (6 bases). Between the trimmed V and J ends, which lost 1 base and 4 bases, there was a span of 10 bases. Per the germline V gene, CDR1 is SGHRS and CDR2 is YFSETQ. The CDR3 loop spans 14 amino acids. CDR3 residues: CASSLLGAPDTQYF. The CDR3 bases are TGCGCCAGCAGCTTGCTGGGGGCCCCAGATACGCAGTATTTT.

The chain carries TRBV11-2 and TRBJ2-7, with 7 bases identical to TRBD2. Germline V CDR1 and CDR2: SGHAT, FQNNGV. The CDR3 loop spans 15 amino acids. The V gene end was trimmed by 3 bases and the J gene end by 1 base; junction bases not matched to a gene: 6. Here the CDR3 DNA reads TGTGCCAGCAGCTTTGGACTAGAATATTCCTACGAGCAGTACTTC. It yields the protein CASSFGLEYSYEQYF.

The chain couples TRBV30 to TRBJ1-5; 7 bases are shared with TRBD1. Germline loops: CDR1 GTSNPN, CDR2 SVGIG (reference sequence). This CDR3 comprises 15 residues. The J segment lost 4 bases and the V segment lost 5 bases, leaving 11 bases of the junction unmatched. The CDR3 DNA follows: TGTGCCTGGTCCCCAGGCGGACAGGAGAATCAGCCCCAGCATTTT. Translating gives CAWSPGGQENQPQHF. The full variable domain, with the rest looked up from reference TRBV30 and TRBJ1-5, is SQTIHQWPATLVQPVGSPLSLECTVEGTSNPNLYWYRQAAGRGLQLLFYSVGIGQISSEVPQNLSASRPQDRQFILSSKKLLLSDSGFYLCAWSPGGQENQPQHFGDGTRLSIL.

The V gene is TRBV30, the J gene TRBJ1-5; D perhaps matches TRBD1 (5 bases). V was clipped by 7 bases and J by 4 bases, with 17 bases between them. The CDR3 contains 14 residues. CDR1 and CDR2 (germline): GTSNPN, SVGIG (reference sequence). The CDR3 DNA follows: TGTGCCTTAGCGGGGCCGAATATAAATCAGCCCCAGCATTTT. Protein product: CALAGPNINQPQHF.

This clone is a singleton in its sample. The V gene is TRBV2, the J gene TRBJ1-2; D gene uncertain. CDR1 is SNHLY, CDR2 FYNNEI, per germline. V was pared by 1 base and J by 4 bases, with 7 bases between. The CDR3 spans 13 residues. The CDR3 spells CASSEGAAYGYTF. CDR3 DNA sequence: TGTGCCAGCAGTGAAGGGGCTGCCTATGGCTACACCTTC.

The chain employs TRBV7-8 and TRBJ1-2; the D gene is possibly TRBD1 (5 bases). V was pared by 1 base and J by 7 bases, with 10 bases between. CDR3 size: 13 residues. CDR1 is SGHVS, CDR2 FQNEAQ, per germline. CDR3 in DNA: TGTGCCAGCAGCTTAGAGGTGGGGCGTGGCTACACCTTC. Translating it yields CASSLEVGRGYTF.

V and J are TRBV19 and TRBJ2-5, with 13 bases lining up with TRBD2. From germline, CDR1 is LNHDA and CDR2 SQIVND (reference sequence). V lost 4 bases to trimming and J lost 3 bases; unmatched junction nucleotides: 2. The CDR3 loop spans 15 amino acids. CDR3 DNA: TGTGCCAGTAGTACGGGACTAGCGGGGAAAGAGACCCAGTACTTC. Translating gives CASSTGLAGKETQYF.